What follows are 9 T cell receptor beta chains derived from one specimen sequenced in a study of CD8 T cells in ankylosing spondylitis. TCRdb used MiXCR to reprocess the 5' RACE reads, holding one entry per CDR3 protein. The sample yields approximately 200,000 distinct CDR3 sequences, 9.5% to 15% seen once. Material: blood, either unsorted or a sorted T cell fraction (not recorded which). The receptors originated from a male donor with ankylosing spondylitis or in good health (not recorded which).

This clonotype was recorded many times. This chain connects TRBV12-3 or TRBV12-4 to TRBJ2-1; 8 bases line up with TRBD2. CDR3 length: 16 residues. J was trimmed by 9 bases and V by 5 bases; bases with no gene match: 15. Here the CDR3 reads CASSPGTRPPTIEQFF. CDR3 nucleotides: TGTGCCAGCAGTCCCGGGACTAGGCCTCCTACGATTGAGCAGTTCTTC.

V gene TRBV27 combines with J gene TRBJ1-6, with D tentatively TRBD1 (5 bases). Between the trimmed V and J ends, which lost 5 bases and 5 bases, there was a span of 13 bases. The CDR3 is 15 amino acids. Looked up from germline, CDR1 is MNHEY and CDR2 is SMNVEV (reference sequence). Written as DNA, the CDR3 is TGTGCCAGCAGTGCAGGCACAGGAGATAATTCACCCCTCCACTTT. Translating it yields CASSAGTGDNSPLHF.

This clonotype has only one observation. V is TRBV7-2 and J is TRBJ2-3; 8 nucleotides match TRBD2. The CDR3 covers 14 residues. With V trimmed by 6 bases and J by 5 bases, 7 bases remained unmatched. CDR1 and CDR2 from the germline V gene are SGHTA and FQGNSA. The DNA of the CDR3 is TGTGCCAGCAGATCCGGGGGGGTGGGAGATACGCAGTATTTT. This translates into CASRSGGVGDTQYF.

This clonotype was seen more than once but under ten times. The chain links TRBV5-6 to TRBJ2-7, with D possibly being TRBD2 (6 bases). Germline assignment: CDR1 SGHDT and CDR2 YYEEEE. Trimming removed 4 bases from V and 4 bases from J, with 18 bases in between. The CDR3 runs 15 residues. The CDR3: CASSPPGLEEYEQYF. For the CDR3, the DNA is TGTGCCAGCAGCCCCCCGGGACTGGAGGAATACGAGCAGTACTTC.

This clonotype has more than one count but fewer than ten. CDR3 protein: CASSQLEKGDEQFF. Here the CDR3 DNA reads TGTGCCAGCAGCCAGCTCGAAAAGGGAGATGAGCAGTTCTTC. The rearrangement uses TRBV14 and TRBJ2-1, with a possible D match to TRBD2 (5 bases). The V gene lost 3 bases and the J gene lost 8 bases, with 14 bases spanning the gap. Per germline, CDR1 SGHDN and CDR2 FVKESK. The CDR3 has 14 residues.

This clonotype was seen only a few times. This chain joins TRBV6-1 and TRBJ1-1; D not resolved. The V end lost 7 bases, the J end lost 0 bases, and 15 bases lay between the germline ends. The CDR3 is 15 residues long. The germline CDR1 and CDR2 sequences are MNHNS and SASEGT. In DNA, the CDR3 is TGTGCCAGCACAGGACCCGCTTTAGTGAACACTGAAGCTTTCTTT. Translated, it gives CASTGPALVNTEAFF.

This clonotype was counted only a few times. The J gene is TRBJ2-7, the V gene TRBV27; D unclear. This CDR3 is 15 amino acids long. V shed 4 bases and J shed 2 bases, with 15 bases lying between them. Germline V lookup: CDR1 MNHEY, CDR2 SMNVEV (reference sequence). This CDR3 is CASSSSSPGPYEQYF. The CDR3 DNA sequence: TGTGCCAGCAGTTCCTCATCCCCCGGGCCCTACGAGCAGTACTTC.

The sample holds many counts of this clonotype. The V call is TRBV5-5, the J call TRBJ1-2, with D maybe TRBD1 (6 bases). Trimming pared 4 bases from V and 4 bases from J, leaving 17 bases between. CDR1 and CDR2 (germline): SGHKS, YYEKEE (reference sequence). This CDR3 comprises 15 residues. CDR3 region: CASSLWTAYFYGYTF. The CDR3 DNA sequence: TGTGCCAGCAGCCTATGGACAGCTTATTTCTATGGCTACACCTTC.

V gene TRBV29-1 combines with J gene TRBJ2-3, with a tentative D call TRBD2 (6 bases). Germline-derived CDR1 and CDR2 are SQVTM and ANQGSEA. V lost 6 bases and J 3 bases, leaving 13 bases between the germline ends. CDR3 size: 13 residues. CDR3 protein: CSVIWGETDTQYF. The CDR3 coding sequence is TGCAGCGTGATATGGGGGGAGACAGATACGCAGTATTTT.